A single sample is the source of the 21 T cell receptor beta chains below, sequenced in a study of blood T cell repertoires in COVID-19. This table comes from immunoSEQ multiplex PCR, and its TCRdb copy is limited to in-frame clones, with some not included. The table records roughly 70,000 clones, approximately 93% of them present only once. The sequenced material came from peripheral blood. The receptor source for this set is a man between 50 and 59 years old with COVID-19, enrolled during active disease.

J is TRBJ2-7 and V is TRBV3-1 (or the pseudogene TRBV3-2); D unresolved. CDR1 and CDR2 (germline): LGHDT, YNNKEL (reference sequence). Between the trimmed V and J ends, which lost 3 bases and 2 bases, there was a span of 8 bases. The length of the CDR3 is 13 residues. DNA of the CDR3: TGTGCCAGCAGCCATAGCACCGCCTACGAGCAGTACTTC. Amino acids: CASSHSTAYEQYF.

V is TRBV5-1 and J is TRBJ1-1, with 9 nucleotides matching TRBD1. CDR1 is SGHRS, CDR2 YFSETQ, per germline. The J segment lost 5 bases and the V segment lost 0 bases, leaving 8 bases of the junction unmatched. The CDR3 contains 16 residues. The CDR3, as DNA: TGCGCCAGCAGCTTGGACAGGGGGCGGGGTAGGACTGAAGCTTTCTTT. This codes for CASSLDRGRGRTEAFF.

This sequence joins TRBV13 and TRBJ2-5; 8 positions match TRBD2. CDR1 PRHDT and CDR2 FYEKMQ come from the germline V gene (reference sequence). The CDR3 consists of 16 residues. V lost 2 bases, J lost 3 bases, and 8 bases stayed unmatched. The CDR3 nucleotides read TGTGCCAGCAGCTTACGAGGCGGGAGGTTAGAAGAGACCCAGTACTTC. It yields the protein CASSLRGGRLEETQYF.

The chain links TRBV6-5 to TRBJ2-3; 10 positions match TRBD2. Germline CDR1 is MNHEY and CDR2 is SVGAGI. V shed 8 bases and J 6 bases; nucleotides not matched to a gene: 8. The CDR3 length is 14 residues. CDR3 residues: CASGLAGARDTQYF. CDR3 DNA: TGTGCCAGCGGGCTAGCGGGAGCAAGGGATACGCAGTATTTT.

The rearrangement links TRBV12-5 to TRBJ2-1; D unclear. The CDR3 has 15 amino acids. The germline V and J ends were trimmed by 7 bases and 4 bases, with 17 bases remaining between them. Germline loops: CDR1 LGHNT, CDR2 FRNRAP. The CDR3 DNA is TGTGCTAGTGCCACATCCAGGAATCTATACAATGAGCAGTTCTTC. It is translated as CASATSRNLYNEQFF.

This clone was recorded only once. The rearrangement joins TRBV5-6 to TRBJ1-5; 10 bases match TRBD1. The CDR3 covers 17 residues. The V and J ends lost 1 base and 2 bases, in that order; junction bases with no gene match: 6. Germline V lookup: CDR1 SGHDT, CDR2 YYEEEE. CDR3 protein: CASSLQGQGGGNQPQHF. The CDR3 region has the DNA TGTGCCAGCAGCTTGCAAGGACAGGGGGGTGGCAATCAGCCCCAGCATTTT.

The chain carries TRBV7-3 and TRBJ1-2; no definite D call. V lost 5 bases and J lost 5, with 18 bases in between. The CDR3 runs to 15 residues. Germline V gene lookup returns CDR1 SGHTA and CDR2 FQGTGA. CDR3 nucleotide sequence: TGTGCCAGCAGCAGATCCCGGAGCCGGAATTATGGCTACACCTTC. Its protein is CASSRSRSRNYGYTF. Looking up the rest from reference TRBV7-3 and TRBJ1-2 gives the full variable domain: GAGVSQTPSNKVTEKGKYVELRCDPISGHTALYWYRQSLGQGPEFLIYFQGTGAADDSGLPNDRFFAVRPEGSVSTLKIQRTERGDSAVYLCASSRSRSRNYGYTFGSGTRLTVV.

The V and J genes are TRBV11-3 and TRBJ2-5, with no clear D. Germline assignment: CDR1 SGHNT and CDR2 YENEEA. This CDR3 spans 13 amino acids. Trimming took off 5 bases at V and 5 bases at J, with 12 bases between the two ends. DNA of the CDR3: TGTGCCAGCAGCCTGACATGGTCCGAGACCCAGTACTTC. This codes for CASSLTWSETQYF.

The rearrangement links TRBV7-9 to TRBJ2-4, with 9 bases aligning to TRBD1. The CDR3 extends over 17 amino acids. Trimming at V came to 3 bases and at J to 3 bases, leaving 9 bases not matched to a gene. The germline CDR1 and CDR2 sequences are SEHNR and FQNEAQ (reference sequence). As DNA, the CDR3 is TGTGCCAGCAGCTTGACCGGGACAGGGCAGGACAAAAACATTCAGTACTTC. Protein sequence: CASSLTGTGQDKNIQYF. The variable domain in full, with the rest retrieved from reference TRBV7-9 and TRBJ2-4, is DTGVSQNPRHKITKRGQNVTFRCDPISEHNRLYWYRQTLGQGPEFLTYFQNEAQLEKSRLLSDRFSAERPKGSFSTLEIQRTEQGDSAMYLCASSLTGTGQDKNIQYFGAGTRLSVL.

A few counts support this clone. V is TRBV29-1 and J is TRBJ2-5; D is uncertain. V gave up 4 bases and J gave up 4 bases, with 10 bases separating them. The CDR3 extends over 12 amino acids. Per the germline V gene, CDR1 is SQVTM and CDR2 is ANQGSEA. The CDR3 nucleotides read TGCAGCGTTGGGTCGGTGGTAGAGACCCAGTACTTC. Amino acids: CSVGSVVETQYF.

This chain uses TRBV7-8 with TRBJ2-4; tentative D call: TRBD1 (5 bases). The length of the CDR3 is 17 residues. CDR1 SGHVS and CDR2 FQNEAQ come from the germline V gene. Trimming pared 5 bases from V and 0 bases from J, leaving 17 bases between. In nucleotides, the CDR3 is TGTGCCAGCAGCCACCAACCACAGGATGGAGCCAAAAACATTCAGTACTTC. Amino acids: CASSHQPQDGAKNIQYF.

The J gene is TRBJ2-1, the V gene TRBV6-5, with unresolved D. V was clipped by 2 bases and J by 3 bases, with 11 bases between them. The CDR3 totals 15 residues. From germline, CDR1 is MNHEY and CDR2 SVGAGI. In DNA form, the CDR3 reads TGTGCCAGCAGTTACGGAACGACAAACTACAATGAGCAGTTCTTC. It yields the protein CASSYGTTNYNEQFF.

This clone was picked up one time. The V and J genes are TRBV5-5 and TRBJ1-2; D gene ambiguous. Germline-derived CDR1 and CDR2 are SGHKS and YYEKEE (reference sequence). Trimming took off 0 bases at V and 4 bases at J, with 13 bases between the two ends. This CDR3 comprises 15 residues. The CDR3 sequence is CASSLDLATRYGYTF. In nucleotides, the CDR3 is TGTGCCAGCAGCTTGGATCTCGCAACTCGCTATGGCTACACCTTC. Complete variable domain (other parts from reference TRBV5-5 and TRBJ1-2): DAGVTQSPTHLIKTRGQQVTLRCSPISGHKSVSWYQQVLGQGPQFIFQYYEKEERGRGNFPDRFSARQFPNYSSELNVNALLLGDSALYLCASSLDLATRYGYTFGSGTRLTVV.

The chain recombines TRBV10-3 with TRBJ1-2, with no clear D. Germline CDR1 is ENHRY and CDR2 is SYGVKD. CDR3 length equals 14 residues. Trimming shortened V by 6 bases and J by 4 bases, and 15 bases separated the two germline ends. The CDR3 is CAISGDGDRYGYTF. The DNA of the CDR3 is TGTGCCATCAGCGGCGATGGAGACCGCTATGGCTACACCTTC.

The gene calls are TRBV6-1 and TRBJ1-5; D is perhaps TRBD1 (6 bases). CDR1 is MNHNS and CDR2 is SASEGT in the germline V gene. The CDR3 is 16 residues long. Trimming shortened V by 3 bases and J by 0 bases, and 12 bases separated the two germline ends. The CDR3 nucleotides are TGTGCCAGCAGTGAGGGGCAGGGGTATAGCAATCAGCCCCAGCATTTT. Translation gives CASSEGQGYSNQPQHF.

V and J are TRBV7-3 and TRBJ2-1; possibly TRBD2 for D (5 bases). With 4 bases removed from V and 9 bases from J, the gap between germline ends came to 25 bases. This CDR3 is 17 amino acids long. The germline gives CDR1 SGHTA, CDR2 FQGTGA. CDR3 nucleotide sequence: TGTGCCAGCAGCTCCGCCCTCCGAAGAGGGAGCTCTGGTGAGCAGTTCTTC. This encodes CASSSALRRGSSGEQFF.

The V call is TRBV19, the J call TRBJ2-7, with 8 bases aligning to TRBD1. Germline V gives CDR1 LNHDA, CDR2 SQIVND (reference sequence). The V gene end was trimmed by 6 bases and the J gene end by 3 bases; junction bases not matched to a gene: 10. The CDR3 has 15 residues. The CDR3 here is CASSPTGAPNYEQYF. The CDR3 DNA reads as TGTGCCAGTAGCCCGACAGGGGCGCCCAACTACGAGCAGTACTTC.

This chain links TRBV18 with TRBJ2-1; 8 bases map to TRBD1. CDR1 KGHSH and CDR2 LQKENI come from the germline V gene. V shed 6 bases, J shed 6 bases, and the junction held 10 bases outside the gene matches. The CDR3 is 15 amino acids. The CDR3 is CASSTEGQGINEQFF. The CDR3 nucleotides are TGTGCCAGCTCCACGGAAGGACAGGGTATCAATGAGCAGTTCTTC. The complete variable domain, with remaining parts taken from reference TRBV18 and TRBJ2-1, reads NAGVMQNPRHLVRRRGQEARLRCSPMKGHSHVYWYRQLPEEGLKFMVYLQKENIIDESGMPKERFSAEFPKEGPSILRIQQVVRGDSAAYFCASSTEGQGINEQFFGPGTRLTVL.

The chain has TRBV11-2 and TRBJ1-2; no clear D. CDR3 length: 11 residues. CDR1 SGHAT and CDR2 FQNNGV come from the germline V gene. The germline V and J ends were trimmed by 5 bases and 5 bases, with 6 bases remaining between them. The CDR3 DNA follows: TGTGCCAGCAGCCAGGCTTATGGCTACACCTTC. Amino acids: CASSQAYGYTF. Using reference TRBV11-2 and TRBJ1-2 for the parts outside the CDR3, the full variable domain is EAGVAQSPRYKIIEKRQSVAFWCNPISGHATLYWYQQILGQGPKLLIQFQNNGVVDDSQLPKDRFSAERLKGVDSTLKIQPAKLEDSAVYLCASSQAYGYTFGSGTRLTVV.

The V call is TRBV2, the J call TRBJ2-2, with 10 positions matching TRBD1. The CDR3 sequence is 16 residues long. Per germline, CDR1 SNHLY and CDR2 FYNNEI. J was trimmed by 4 bases and V by 3 bases; bases with no gene match: 5. The CDR3 is CASSETGTGVTGELFF. The CDR3, as DNA: TGTGCCAGCAGTGAGACCGGGACAGGGGTCACCGGGGAGCTGTTTTTT.

This rearrangement joins TRBV3-1 (or the pseudogene TRBV3-2) to TRBJ2-1; 9 bases agree with TRBD1. This CDR3 has 15 residues. CDR1 and CDR2 from the germline V gene are LGHDT and YNNKEL (reference sequence). The ends lost 6 bases at V and 8 bases at J; junction bases unmatched: 11. The CDR3 reads CASSTRDRVSDEQFF. The CDR3 DNA follows: TGTGCCAGCAGTACCCGGGACAGGGTTAGTGATGAGCAGTTCTTC.